The 18 T cell receptor beta chains reported below all come from one sample, sequenced in a study of T cells in Graves' hyperthyroidism and ophthalmopathy. TCR beta CDR3 regions were amplified from RNA transcripts. RT-PCR in the first round (using the HTBI primer set) targeted the TCR CDR3. TCRdb independently ran MiXCR on the multiplex PCR reads; one entry per CDR3 protein. The sample contains roughly 570,000 distinct CDR3 sequences, roughly 46% of which appear only once. The material sequenced was peripheral blood or thyroid tissue (not recorded which). These receptors all come from an adult woman with Graves' disease, either hyperthyroidism or ophthalmopathy (not recorded which).

For this clonotype: A clone one base away is much larger, so this may be a read error. V and J are TRBV10-2 and TRBJ2-7; TRBD2 matches at 8 bases. The CDR3 loop spans 16 amino acids. Trimming at V came to 7 bases and at J to 5 bases, leaving 16 bases not matched to a gene. Per the germline V gene, CDR1 is WSHSY and CDR2 is SAAADI. This chain's CDR3 is CASTETPGGGLDEQYF. The CDR3 DNA sequence: TGCGCCAGCACTGAAACTCCGGGGGGGGGGTTGGACGAGCAGTACTTC.

This clonotype was seen once. V and J are TRBV5-6 and TRBJ2-7; 7 bases agree with TRBD1. Germline V gene sequence: CDR1 SGHDT, CDR2 YYEEEE. J lost 3 bases, V lost 3 bases, and 6 bases had no gene match. The CDR3 is 14 residues long. As DNA, the CDR3 is TGTGCCAGCAGCTCGGGACAGCGTGTCTACGAGCAGTACTTC. Protein sequence: CASSSGQRVYEQYF. The variable domain in full, with the rest retrieved from reference TRBV5-6 and TRBJ2-7, is DAGVTQSPTHLIKTRGQQVTLRCSPKSGHDTVSWYQQALGQGPQFIFQYYEEEERQRGNFPDRFSGHQFPNYSSELNVNALLLGDSALYLCASSSGQRVYEQYFGPGTRLTVT.

This clonotype was counted only a few times. This may be a read error: a much more frequent sequence differs by one nucleotide. The V and J genes are TRBV19 and TRBJ1-5; perhaps TRBD1 as D (5 bases). V lost 8 bases to trimming and J lost 0 bases, with 17 bases between them. Germline values: CDR1 LNHDA, CDR2 SQIVND (reference sequence). CDR3 size: 16 residues. CDR3 DNA: TGTGCCAGTGCTCGGGGCAGGCCATATAGCAATCAGCCCCAGCATTTT. It yields the protein CASARGRPYSNQPQHF.

The chain combines TRBV2 with TRBJ2-5, with 8 bases lining up with TRBD1. V was pared by 5 bases and J by 5 bases, with 13 bases of the junction left unmatched. Per germline, CDR1 SNHLY and CDR2 FYNNEI. This CDR3 has 16 residues. CDR3 coding DNA: TGTGCCAGCAGTAAGGGCAGGGGGCGCCCCGGGGAGACCCAGTACTTC. This translates into CASSKGRGRPGETQYF.

This chain uses TRBV10-3 with TRBJ1-4; 9 bases are shared with TRBD1. The trim removed 3 bases at V and 6 bases at J, leaving 5 bases unmatched. The length of the CDR3 is 15 residues. Germline V gene sequence: CDR1 ENHRY, CDR2 SYGVKD. CDR3: CAISDQTGGDEKLFF. Here the CDR3 DNA reads TGTGCCATCAGTGATCAAACAGGGGGCGATGAAAAACTGTTTTTT.

Ten or more counts support this clonotype. V is TRBV10-2 and J is TRBJ2-7, with D unclear. V was shortened by 7 bases and J by 7 bases, with 11 bases between the two germline ends. This CDR3 is 11 amino acids long. The germline V gene encodes CDR1 WSHSY and CDR2 SAAADI. CDR3 bases: TGCGCCAGCAATTACTACGAGGAGCAGTACTTC. Translating it yields CASNYYEEQYF.

This chain connects TRBV20-1 to TRBJ2-5; 7 bases agree with TRBD1. Germline values: CDR1 DFQATT, CDR2 SNEGSKA (reference sequence). V shed 6 bases, J shed 4 bases, and the junction held 14 bases outside the gene matches. CDR3 length: 15 amino acids. The CDR3 reads CSAPTGAGETETQYF. The CDR3 DNA follows: TGCAGTGCACCTACAGGGGCCGGAGAGACAGAGACCCAGTACTTC.

The V call is TRBV5-1, the J call TRBJ2-5; D is perhaps TRBD2 (7 bases). The CDR3 runs to 14 residues. CDR1 is SGHRS and CDR2 is YFSETQ in the germline V gene. The V end lost 4 bases, the J end lost 5 bases, and 15 bases lay between the germline ends. The CDR3 loop is CASSRRGAGETQYF. CDR3 coding DNA: TGCGCCAGCAGCCGCCGGGGGGCAGGGGAGACCCAGTACTTC.

The V gene is TRBV10-3, the J gene TRBJ1-6; weak D call: TRBD1 (5 bases). The CDR3 is made up of 14 amino acids. Germline V gene sequence: CDR1 ENHRY, CDR2 SYGVKD. Trimming stripped 10 bases from V and 13 bases from J, with 23 bases between. The CDR3 region is CATRPERTGQPLHF. The CDR3 DNA is TGTGCCACCCGTCCCGAGAGAACAGGTCAGCCCCTCCACTTT.

J is TRBJ2-5 and V is TRBV20-1; D possibly matches TRBD1 or TRBD2 (6 bases each). The CDR3 has 15 residues. Germline V CDR1 and CDR2: DFQATT, SNEGSKA (reference sequence). The V and J ends lost 6 bases and 1 base respectively, with 18 bases between them. The chain's CDR3 is CSAWDGGGRQETQYF. The CDR3 DNA reads TGCAGTGCGTGGGACGGGGGCGGCCGCCAAGAGACCCAGTACTTC.

This clonotype was picked up a small number of times. The gene calls are TRBV7-2 and TRBJ2-7; D may be TRBD2 (6 bases). Germline values: CDR1 SGHTA, CDR2 FQGNSA. V lost 0 bases and J lost 6, with 12 bases in between. This CDR3 has 14 amino acids. The CDR3 reads CASSLAGGGVEQYF. In DNA, the CDR3 is TGTGCCAGCAGCTTAGCGGGAGGAGGGGTCGAGCAGTACTTC.

This clonotype appeared many times. The chain is built from TRBV19 and TRBJ1-1; no reliable D call. Germline V gives CDR1 LNHDA, CDR2 SQIVND (reference sequence). V was shortened by 6 bases and J by 3 bases, with 8 bases between the two germline ends. The CDR3 has 12 residues. CDR3 nucleotide sequence: TGTGCCAGTAGCCCTTGGGACACTGAAGCTTTCTTT. It translates to CASSPWDTEAFF.

The CDR3 reads CSARAKGETEAFF. CDR3 DNA: TGCAGTGCTAGAGCGAAGGGGGAAACTGAAGCTTTCTTT. The V gene is TRBV20-1, the J gene TRBJ1-1; D perhaps matches TRBD1 (6 bases). There are 13 residues in the CDR3. V dropped 1 base and J dropped 5 bases, with 11 bases sitting between them. Per the germline V gene, CDR1 is DFQATT and CDR2 is SNEGSKA (reference sequence).

This clonotype was observed at least ten times. The CDR3 here is CASRSGRFYF. The CDR3, as DNA: TGTGCCAGCCGAAGCGGGAGGTTTTACTTC. This rearrangement joins TRBV6-1 to TRBJ2-7, with 9 bases aligning to TRBD2. V was pared by 8 bases and J by 13 bases, with 6 bases of the junction left unmatched. CDR3 size: 10 residues. From germline, CDR1 is MNHNS and CDR2 SASEGT.

The gene calls are TRBV2 and TRBJ2-1; 16 nucleotides match TRBD2. This CDR3 has 16 residues. Germline V gene data show CDR1 as SNHLY and CDR2 as FYNNEI. CDR3 bases: TGTGCTCGGCGGGGACTAGCGGGAGGGTTTTACAATGAGCAGTTCTTC. Residues: CARRGLAGGFYNEQFF. Together with reference TRBV2 and TRBJ2-1, the CDR3 gives the full variable domain: EPEVTQTPSHQVTQMGQEVILRCVPISNHLYFYWYRQILGQKVEFLVSFYNNEISEKSEIFDDQFSVERPDGSNFTLKIRSTKLEDSAMYFCARRGLAGGFYNEQFFGPGTRLTVL.

V gene TRBV6-4 combines with J gene TRBJ1-1, with D possibly TRBD1 on 6 matching bases. This CDR3 spans 14 amino acids. Trimming left V 6 bases short and J 6 bases short, with 17 bases between. Germline values: CDR1 MRHNA, CDR2 SNTAGT. The CDR3 sequence: CASRPRGVMAEAFF. As DNA, the CDR3 is TGTGCCAGCAGACCGAGGGGGGTTATGGCTGAAGCTTTCTTT.

The chain links TRBV6-7 to TRBJ2-3, with D perhaps assigned TRBD1 or TRBD2 (6 bases each). TRBV6-7 is an open reading frame, and its role is uncertain. The CDR3 contains 15 residues. Trimming cost V 4 bases and J 4 bases, with 15 bases left between them. The CDR3 DNA sequence: TGTGCCAGCAGTTCGACCGGGGGCGCGGCAGATACGCAGTATTTT. Translating it yields CASSSTGGAADTQYF.

The CDR3 region is CASSSVMGEQYF. The CDR3 DNA is TGTGCCAGCAGCTCAGTGATGGGTGAGCAGTACTTC. This chain uses TRBV7-2 with TRBJ2-7; no clear D. Trimming removed 4 bases at V and 7 bases at J, with 11 bases between. Per the germline V gene, CDR1 is SGHTA and CDR2 is FQGNSA. The CDR3 has 12 amino acids.